This paragraph reports one T cell receptor beta chain. Its specificity is unknown. PCR primers comprised 60 Vbeta and 13 Jbeta primers. The repertoire was sequenced with immunoSEQ multiplex PCR; TCRdb's copy has only in-frame clones and lacks some. The sample carries approximately 190,000 clones, about four fifths recorded once. The V end lost 4 bases, the J end lost 3 bases, and 12 bases lay between the germline ends. This CDR3 region has 14 residues. Looked up from germline, CDR1 is MNHNY and CDR2 is SVGAGI (reference sequence). This sample is part of a study of cytomegalovirus exposure and HLA in healthy donors. Study-level findings and limits: An analysis done earlier found most TCR beta V segments productive about 87% or about 30% of the time.

This chain uses TRBV6-6 with TRBJ1-1; a possible D gene is TRBD1 (5 bases). Sequencing was carried out using PBMCs. This clonotype was sampled from a man in his forties in good health and CMV-seropositive. The CDR3 DNA sequence: TGTGCCAGCAGTTCAGGGCGGTGGGACACTGAAGCTTTCTTT. Protein sequence: CASSSGRWDTEAFF.